This T cell receptor beta chain was sequenced for a study of cytomegalovirus exposure and HLA in healthy donors. Germline loops: CDR1 SQVTM, CDR2 ANQGSEA. V gave up 7 bases and J gave up 4 bases, with 14 bases separating them. This CDR3 has 12 residues. On this clone itself: Its cognate antigen is unknown.

Use of 60 Vbeta and 13 Jbeta primers characterized the PCR. Profiling relied on immunoSEQ multiplex PCR, and the TCRdb table lists in-frame clones only, not all of them. The sample lists 120,000 to 150,000 clones, 77% seen once, with under 2% in the top ten. Study-level results: An analysis that was carried out later associated some 17,000 TCR beta sequences with HLA alleles at 0.05 false discovery rate.

The chain is built from TRBV29-1 and TRBJ2-7; a weak D match, TRBD1 (6 bases). Sequenced input: PBMCs. This clonotype was sampled from a female donor in good health and CMV-seronegative. CDR3 sequence (DNA): TGCAGCGCCAGGGGATCCGGATACGAGCAGTACTTC. It encodes CSARGSGYEQYF.